Here is one T cell receptor beta chain with its context. Its target is unknown. Trimming pared 3 bases from V and 3 bases from J, leaving 9 bases between. CDR3 size: 14 residues. Germline assignment: CDR1 MDHEN and CDR2 SYDVKM. The source of the sample is a study of neoadjuvant anti-PD-1 for oral cavity cancer. Patients had newly diagnosed, untreated stage II-IVA oral cavity squamous cell carcinoma. Blood cells were analyzed directly, without culture or expansion. General study results and limits: TCR analyses covered only a few patients per response group.

PBMC libraries mostly used about 500 ng of input genomic DNA, with six replicates per sample. Produced via immunoSEQ multiplex PCR; TCRdb's table is partial and in-frame only. There are more than 50,000 clones in the sample; 65% to 80% occur only once, and around 2.6% lies in the top ten. The genes are TRBV28 and TRBJ1-5; D is uncertain. This sequence was found in a person aged 35-79 years with oral cavity squamous cell carcinoma. The specimen comprised PBMCs, sampled before nivolumab (anti-PD-1) treatment. The CDR3 region is CASSLQRPNQPQHF. CDR3 nucleotides: TGTGCCAGCAGTTTGCAAAGGCCCAATCAGCCCCAGCATTTT.